This record looks at one T cell receptor beta chain sequence and its context. Its antigen is unknown. Base qualities are not provided; no much larger clone lies one nucleotide away. Genomic DNA was extracted from sorted cells for sequencing of the TCRbeta CDR3 region. TCRbeta CDR3 regions were sequenced using the immunoSEQ Assay. This immuneACCESS table, as held by TCRdb, lists in-frame sequences with V and J called but not all clones. Of the missing ones, under half trace to an unresolved V gene in checked studies; the others have no known cause. The sample table lists some 41,000 clones, approximately 91% of them with a count of one. The ten largest clones represent around 19% of the sample. This sample was taken from a study of OX40 agonist ivuxolimab in advanced cancers. With regard to the full study: The costimulatory receptor OX40 (CD134) was targeted by ivuxolimab, a fully human IgG2 agonistic monoclonal antibody. Intravenous ivuxolimab was administered to patients every 2 weeks at six dose levels: 0.01, 0.1, 0.3, 1.5, 3 and 10 mg/kg. Of the roughly 52 dose-escalation patients, hepatocellular carcinoma was present in 19, melanoma in some 15, renal cell carcinoma in 9 and head and neck cancer in 9. A male proportion of under 85% and a mean age of approximately 60 years, ranging from about 20 to 80, were recorded for the dose-escalation cohort. Prior anti-PD-1, anti-PD-L1 or anti-CTLA-4 therapy was permitted, and checkpoint inhibitors had been received by approximately 39% of dose-escalation patients. Partial responses were achieved by three dose-escalation patients, of whom one had hepatocellular carcinoma and two had cutaneous melanoma. The point of sequencing TCRbeta in the periphery was to test whether ivuxolimab changed TCR sequence diversity and drove clonal T-cell expansion. The paper describes the monotherapy dose-escalation part (N = 52 patients) of the phase I trial of ivuxolimab. Points the paper makes about the study in general: Which antigens the clonally expanded peripheral T cells were specific for was not determined. At doses of 0.1 to 3.0 mg/kg, clonal expansion of both CD4+ and CD8+ blood T cells was observed from baseline to week 6. Partial responders in the 0.1-3.0 mg/kg groups had among the lowest normalized peripheral clonal expansion, especially among CD8+ T cells. Low levels of normalized T-cell clonal expansion were also seen in some nonresponding patients. On average, CD8+ T cells showed more expanded clones than CD4+ T cells after ivuxolimab.

Patients with a history of autoimmune disease or receiving systemic immunosuppression were excluded from the trial. In every dose cohort, peripheral blood was drawn for TCR sequencing at baseline, cycle 4 day 1, and cycle 7 day 1. Samples were obtained from an open-label, multicenter, first-in-human phase I dose-escalation trial of ivuxolimab. The trial enrolled adults with locally advanced or metastatic head and neck squamous cell, hepatocellular, melanoma or renal cell carcinoma. Before TCR sequencing, CD4+ T cells and CD8+ T cells from peripheral blood were sorted into separate populations. CDR1 and CDR2 are drawn from the germline V gene: MGHRA, YSYEKL. Between the V and J ends, shortened by 0 bases and 2 bases respectively, the junction contains 12 bases. The CDR3 sequence holds 16 residues, the cysteine and phenylalanine included. Of all the DNA, just the CDR3 is kept, 48 bases in frame from base 1.

The clonotype comes from an adult with an advanced solid tumor such as melanoma, head and neck, liver or kidney cancer. The chain was built from TRBV4-1 and TRBJ2-3; TRBD2 is perhaps the D gene, given 6 matching bases. The source material was CD4+ or CD8+ T cells sorted from blood, sampled in a trial of the OX40 agonist ivuxolimab. The CDR3 region reads CASSQDSGHPTDTQYF. The DNA reads TGCGCCAGCAGCCAAGATAGCGGACACCCCACAGATACGCAGTATTTT.